These 27 T cell receptor beta chains were sequenced from one sample in a study of T cells after yellow fever vaccination. TCRdb processed the 5' RACE reads anew with MiXCR; each CDR3 protein has one entry. The sample yields around 530,000 distinct CDR3 sequences, about a sixth seen once. The specimen comprised PBMCs, sampled 4 to 5 days after the first yellow fever vaccination. The source of these receptors is a man between 18 and 29 years old who received the YFV17D yellow fever vaccine.

This clonotype has a handful of counts. The chain uses TRBV14 and TRBJ2-2; possibly TRBD2 for D (7 bases). CDR3 length: 17 residues. V lost 4 bases and J lost 6, with 21 bases in between. Germline V gene data show CDR1 as SGHDN and CDR2 as FVKESK. CDR3: CASSPLYGEGTPGELFF. In DNA, the CDR3 is TGTGCCAGCAGCCCCCTCTACGGGGAGGGGACACCCGGGGAGCTGTTTTTT.

This clonotype was seen a handful of times. The chain is built from TRBV6-6 and TRBJ2-7; D is perhaps TRBD1 or TRBD2 (5 bases each). Trimming removed 7 bases from V and 6 bases from J, with 16 bases in between. The CDR3 is made up of 13 amino acids. CDR1 and CDR2 from the germline V gene are MNHNY and SVGAGI (reference sequence). The CDR3 region has the DNA TGTGCCAGCATTGACCTTTTGAGGGGCGAGCAGTACTTC. Residues: CASIDLLRGEQYF.

The rearrangement joins TRBV12-3 or TRBV12-4 to TRBJ2-3; 13 bases are shared with TRBD2. The CDR3 totals 15 residues. After removal of 7 bases from V and 5 bases from J, the junction contained 6 bases not matched to a gene. The CDR3 DNA reads TGTGCCAGCACCCGACTAGCGGGGGGTGGAGATACGCAGTATTTT. Translation: CASTRLAGGGDTQYF.

The CDR3 reads CAISVNREVDYGYTF. DNA for the CDR3: TGTGCCATCAGTGTTAACAGGGAGGTGGACTATGGCTACACCTTC. The chain recombines TRBV10-3 with TRBJ1-2, with TRBD1 as a possible D gene (6 bases). Germline loops: CDR1 ENHRY, CDR2 SYGVKD. Between the trimmed V and J ends, which lost 4 bases and 3 bases, there was a span of 15 bases. The CDR3 runs to 15 residues.

This clonotype was observed a handful of times. V and J are TRBV7-2 and TRBJ1-4; a weak D match, TRBD1 (6 bases). This CDR3 is 16 amino acids long. Germline V gene sequence: CDR1 SGHTA, CDR2 FQGNSA. V gave up 1 base and J gave up 1 base, with 10 bases separating them. In DNA, the CDR3 is TGTGCCAGCAGCTTAGGGGCAGGGGTAACTAATGAAAAACTGTTTTTT. It is translated as CASSLGAGVTNEKLFF. Full variable domain (remainder filled in from reference TRBV7-2 and TRBJ1-4): GAGVSQSPSNKVTEKGKDVELRCDPISGHTALYWYRQSLGQGLEFLIYFQGNSAPDKSGLPSDRFSAERTGGSVSTLTIQRTQQEDSAVYLCASSLGAGVTNEKLFFGSGTQLSVL.

The genes are TRBV19 and TRBJ2-4, with D uncertain. The CDR3 runs to 13 residues. Germline V gene sequence: CDR1 LNHDA, CDR2 SQIVND (reference sequence). The V end lost 5 bases, the J end lost 5 bases, and 10 bases lay between the germline ends. CDR3 bases: TGTGCCAGTAGTCTGGTGGTAGAAAACATTCAGTACTTC. Amino acids: CASSLVVENIQYF.

This clonotype was recorded many times. The V and J genes are TRBV6-2 or TRBV6-3 and TRBJ1-5, with D possibly TRBD1 on 5 matching bases. The CDR3 runs to 15 residues. CDR1 is MNHEY and CDR2 is SVGEGT in the germline V gene. V gave up 6 bases and J gave up 1 base, with 13 bases separating them. The DNA of the CDR3 is TGTGCCAGCAGCACCCTGGGGCAGAGCAATCAGCCCCAGCATTTT. Translating gives CASSTLGQSNQPQHF.

This clonotype has just a few counts. V and J are TRBV12-3 or TRBV12-4 and TRBJ1-1; D not resolved. CDR3 size: 14 residues. The V gene lost 2 bases and the J gene lost 1 base, with 8 bases spanning the gap. The CDR3 DNA reads as TGTGCCAGCAGTTTAAATACTGGGAACACTGAAGCTTTCTTT. Residues: CASSLNTGNTEAFF.

The sample holds many counts of this clonotype. V and J are TRBV12-3 or TRBV12-4 and TRBJ2-1; D is undetermined. Trimming cost V 3 bases and J 7 bases, with 7 bases left between them. The CDR3 extends over 12 amino acids. This chain's CDR3 is CASSFSGNEQFF. DNA of the CDR3: TGTGCCAGCAGTTTCTCCGGGAATGAGCAGTTCTTC.

This chain connects TRBV20-1 to TRBJ2-5; 9 bases are a match to TRBD1. J lost 4 bases, V lost 7 bases, and 7 bases had no gene match. Germline-derived CDR1 and CDR2 are DFQATT and SNEGSKA (reference sequence). This CDR3 is built from 13 residues. This CDR3 reads CSVITGGPETQYF. The CDR3 DNA is TGCAGTGTCATAACAGGGGGCCCAGAGACCCAGTACTTC.

Many counts were recorded for this clonotype. This chain joins TRBV5-1 and TRBJ2-7, with D unclear. Germline loops: CDR1 SGHRS, CDR2 YFSETQ. Trimming removed 0 bases at V and 5 bases at J, with 12 bases between. The CDR3 length is 14 residues. The CDR3 nucleotides are TGCGCCAGCAGCTTGGTTACAGATAGGGACGAGCAGTACTTC. As protein: CASSLVTDRDEQYF. Supplemented by reference TRBV5-1 and TRBJ2-7, the full variable domain reads KAGVTQTPRYLIKTRGQQVTLSCSPISGHRSVSWYQQTPGQGLQFLFEYFSETQRNKGNFPGRFSGRQFSNSRSEMNVSTLELGDSALYLCASSLVTDRDEQYFGPGTRLTVT.

The rearrangement links TRBV23-1 to TRBJ1-4; D is possibly TRBD1 (6 bases). TRBV23-1 is an ORF; its function is uncertain. V lost 8 bases and J 4 bases, leaving 26 bases between the germline ends. This CDR3 has 18 residues. CDR3 DNA sequence: TGCGCCAGCCCAACTCCTCCGGTGTGGGGGCGTAGTAATGAAAAACTGTTTTTT. This encodes CASPTPPVWGRSNEKLFF.

This sequence joins TRBV20-1 and TRBJ1-5; D gene uncertain. Germline V gene data show CDR1 as DFQATT and CDR2 as SNEGSKA (reference sequence). This CDR3 comprises 15 residues. The V end was cut by 3 bases, the J end by 11 bases, with 23 bases between. CDR3 loop: CSASRLSTPRETQHF. In DNA, the CDR3 is TGCAGTGCTAGCCGACTATCGACCCCCAGAGAAACCCAGCATTTT.

This clonotype was seen only a few times. The chain combines TRBV5-4 with TRBJ2-5, with 9 bases matching TRBD1. CDR1 and CDR2 (germline): SGHNT, YYREEE (reference sequence). Trimming took 4 bases from V and 2 from J; bases not matched to a gene: 6. CDR3 size: 15 residues. CDR3 sequence: CASSPVDRGQETQYF. CDR3 coding DNA: TGTGCCAGCAGCCCGGTCGACAGGGGGCAAGAGACCCAGTACTTC.

This clonotype was picked up a small number of times. V usage is TRBV20-1 and J usage is TRBJ2-3; 13 bases are shared with TRBD2. This CDR3 is built from 15 residues. CDR1 is DFQATT and CDR2 is SNEGSKA in the germline V gene (reference sequence). Germline trimming cut 5 bases from V and 8 bases from J; bases unmatched to any gene: 10. This chain's CDR3 is CSAPLAGGLKATQYF. Here the CDR3 DNA reads TGCAGTGCTCCACTAGCGGGGGGGTTAAAGGCTACGCAGTATTTT.

V usage is TRBV20-1 and J usage is TRBJ1-2; 10 bases map to TRBD1. The V gene end was trimmed by 5 bases and the J gene end by 7 bases; junction bases not matched to a gene: 7. Germline loops: CDR1 DFQATT, CDR2 SNEGSKA (reference sequence). The CDR3 totals 13 residues. The chain's CDR3 is CSAPRTGGIGYTF. CDR3 nucleotides: TGCAGTGCTCCCCGGACAGGGGGTATTGGCTACACCTTC.

The genes are TRBV10-2 and TRBJ2-1; D perhaps matches TRBD2 (6 bases). V gave up 7 bases and J gave up 6 bases, with 10 bases separating them. The CDR3 contains 12 residues. Looked up from germline, CDR1 is WSHSY and CDR2 is SAAADI. CDR3 sequence (DNA): TGCGCCAGCAACGGCGGGGTCAATGAGCAGTTCTTC. Its protein product is CASNGGVNEQFF.

This clonotype occurred a few times. This chain connects TRBV9 to TRBJ2-3; possibly TRBD1 for D (6 bases). V was shortened by 3 bases and J by 4 bases, with 21 bases between the two germline ends. Per the germline V gene, CDR1 is SGDLS and CDR2 is YYNGEE. The CDR3 loop spans 17 amino acids. The CDR3 spells CASSADSGQLLPDTQYF. DNA of the CDR3: TGTGCCAGCAGCGCAGACTCCGGACAGCTATTGCCAGATACGCAGTATTTT.

This chain links TRBV2 with TRBJ2-3, with TRBD2 matching 15 bases. CDR3 size: 15 residues. V dropped 7 bases and J dropped 3; count of bases not matched to a gene: 2. CDR1 is SNHLY and CDR2 is FYNNEI in the germline V gene. CDR3 nucleotide sequence: TGTGCCAGCAAGGGGACTAGCGGGGGGACAGATACGCAGTATTTT. Translated: CASKGTSGGTDTQYF. Full variable domain (rest looked up from reference TRBV2 and TRBJ2-3): EPEVTQTPSHQVTQMGQEVILRCVPISNHLYFYWYRQILGQKVEFLVSFYNNEISEKSEIFDDQFSVERPDGSNFTLKIRSTKLEDSAMYFCASKGTSGGTDTQYFGPGTRLTVL.

This clonotype has a handful of counts. The J gene is TRBJ2-1, the V gene TRBV5-1; weak D call: TRBD2 (5 bases). The length of the CDR3 is 17 residues. The germline V and J ends were trimmed by 5 bases and 6 bases, with 24 bases remaining between them. CDR1 is SGHRS, CDR2 YFSETQ, per germline. The CDR3, as DNA: TGCGCCAGCAGTCCCCCCGCCATTACCCGGCGGGCCAATGAGCAGTTCTTC. Amino acid sequence: CASSPPAITRRANEQFF.

The table lists this clonotype with many counts. The rearrangement links TRBV7-2 to TRBJ2-3; 9 positions agree with TRBD2. Per the germline V gene, CDR1 is SGHTA and CDR2 is FQGNSA. The CDR3 runs 16 residues. The trim removed 4 bases at V and 4 bases at J, leaving 9 bases unmatched. CDR3 region: CASSSRLAELSDTQYF. The CDR3 DNA sequence: TGTGCCAGCAGCTCCCGACTAGCGGAACTTTCAGATACGCAGTATTTT.

This clonotype was detected a few times. V is TRBV20-1 and J is TRBJ2-1, with D perhaps given as TRBD1 or TRBD2 (5 bases each). Germline V gene data show CDR1 as DFQATT and CDR2 as SNEGSKA (reference sequence). The CDR3 contains 10 residues. V shed 5 bases and J shed 12 bases, with 11 bases lying between them. CDR3 in amino acids: CSAGGPAQFF. The CDR3 bases are TGCAGTGCTGGGGGACCGGCGCAGTTCTTC.

The V call is TRBV4-2, the J call TRBJ2-2; D unresolved. The CDR3 totals 16 residues. The V end lost 0 bases, the J end lost 1 base, and 9 bases lay between the germline ends. Germline loops: CDR1 LGHNA, CDR2 YNFKEQ. CDR3 sequence: CASSQEPYRNTGELFF. The CDR3 region has the DNA TGTGCCAGCAGCCAAGAGCCTTACCGGAACACCGGGGAGCTGTTTTTT.

This clonotype appeared a single time. The V and J genes are TRBV14 and TRBJ2-5; a weak D match, TRBD1 (7 bases). Germline assignment: CDR1 SGHDN and CDR2 FVKESK. The V gene lost 2 bases and the J gene lost 4 bases, with 20 bases spanning the gap. This CDR3 comprises 17 residues. The CDR3 sequence: CASSQRRDSLGGETQYF. In DNA form, the CDR3 reads TGTGCCAGCAGCCAAAGGCGGGACAGCTTAGGAGGAGAGACCCAGTACTTC.

V is TRBV15 and J is TRBJ2-3; D gene uncertain. Germline lookup yields CDR1 LNHNV and CDR2 YYDKDF (reference sequence). The V end lost 0 bases, the J end lost 2 bases, and 12 bases lay between the germline ends. CDR3 length: 16 residues. The CDR3 DNA sequence: TGTGCCACCAGCAGAGATACCGACGGCTACACAGATACGCAGTATTTT. It codes for CATSRDTDGYTDTQYF.

This clonotype was counted between two and nine times. The chain carries TRBV27 and TRBJ2-2; D is uncertain. The V and J ends lost 7 bases and 6 bases respectively, with 0 bases between them. This CDR3 is built from 9 residues. Per the germline V gene, CDR1 is MNHEY and CDR2 is SMNVEV (reference sequence). CDR3 coding DNA: TGTGCCAGCACCGGGGAGCTGTTTTTT. The encoded protein is CASTGELFF.

The genes are TRBV6-1 and TRBJ1-2, with TRBD1 as a possible D gene (5 bases). The CDR3 runs to 13 residues. Germline loops: CDR1 MNHNS, CDR2 SASEGT. The germline V and J ends were trimmed by 11 bases and 2 bases, with 15 bases remaining between them. Here the CDR3 DNA reads TGTGCCGCCTCTCAGGGAGGGAACTATGGCTACACCTTC. It specifies CAASQGGNYGYTF.